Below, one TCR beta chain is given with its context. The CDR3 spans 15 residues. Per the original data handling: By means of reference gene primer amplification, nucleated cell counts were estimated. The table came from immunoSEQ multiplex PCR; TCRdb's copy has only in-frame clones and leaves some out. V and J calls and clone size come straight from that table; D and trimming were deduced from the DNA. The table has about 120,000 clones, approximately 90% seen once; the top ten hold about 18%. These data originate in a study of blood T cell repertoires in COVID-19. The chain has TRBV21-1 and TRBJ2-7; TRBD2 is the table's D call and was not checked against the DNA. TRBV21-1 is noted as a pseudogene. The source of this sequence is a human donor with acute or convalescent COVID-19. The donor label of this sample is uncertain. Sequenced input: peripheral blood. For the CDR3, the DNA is TGTGCCAGCAGCAAAGGGGTAGCGGGAGTGTACGAGCAGTACTTC. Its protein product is CASSKGVAGVYEQYF.